This TCR beta chain originates from a study of blood T cell repertoires in COVID-19. Turning to the study itself: COVID-19 samples, acute and convalescent, were from the United States, Italy and Spain. From T cells, B-cell-depleted T cells, or PBMCs came the material, which was cDNA or gDNA.

The sample holds one count of this clone. V shed 5 bases and J shed 7 bases, with 9 bases lying between them. CDR1 and CDR2 (germline): MNHNY, SVGAGI (reference sequence). The CDR3 loop spans 11 amino acids. In the authors' workflow: For nucleated cells, counts were estimated from reference gene primer amplification. Assay used: immunoSEQ multiplex PCR; TCRdb lists only in-frame clones, some missing. V and J calls and clone size are those listed in that table; D and trimming were worked out from the DNA. The sample includes about half a million clones, over 75% of them seen just once. This chain uses TRBV6-6 with TRBJ2-7; weak D call: TRBD1 (6 bases). The sequence derives from a human donor in a cohort sampled during active COVID-19. Sequencing was done on a sample of peripheral blood. CDR3 sequence: CASSKDREQYF. CDR3 DNA sequence: TGTGCCAGCAGTAAGGACAGAGAGCAGTACTTC.